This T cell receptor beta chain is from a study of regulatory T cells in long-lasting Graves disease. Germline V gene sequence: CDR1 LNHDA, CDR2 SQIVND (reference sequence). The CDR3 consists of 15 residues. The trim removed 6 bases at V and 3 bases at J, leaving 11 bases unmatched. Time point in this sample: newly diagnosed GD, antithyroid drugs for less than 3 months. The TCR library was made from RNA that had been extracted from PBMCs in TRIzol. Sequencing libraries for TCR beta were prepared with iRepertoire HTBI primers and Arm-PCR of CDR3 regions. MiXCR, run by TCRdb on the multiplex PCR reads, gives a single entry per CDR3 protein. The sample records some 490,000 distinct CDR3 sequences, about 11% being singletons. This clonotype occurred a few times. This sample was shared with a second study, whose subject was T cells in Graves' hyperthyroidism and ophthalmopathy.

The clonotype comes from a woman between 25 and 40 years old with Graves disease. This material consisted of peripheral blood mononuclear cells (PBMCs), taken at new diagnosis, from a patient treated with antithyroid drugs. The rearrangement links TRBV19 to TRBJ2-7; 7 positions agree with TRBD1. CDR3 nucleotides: TGTGCCAGTAGCCGACAGGGAAGACGTGACTACGAGCAGTACTTC. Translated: CASSRQGRRDYEQYF.